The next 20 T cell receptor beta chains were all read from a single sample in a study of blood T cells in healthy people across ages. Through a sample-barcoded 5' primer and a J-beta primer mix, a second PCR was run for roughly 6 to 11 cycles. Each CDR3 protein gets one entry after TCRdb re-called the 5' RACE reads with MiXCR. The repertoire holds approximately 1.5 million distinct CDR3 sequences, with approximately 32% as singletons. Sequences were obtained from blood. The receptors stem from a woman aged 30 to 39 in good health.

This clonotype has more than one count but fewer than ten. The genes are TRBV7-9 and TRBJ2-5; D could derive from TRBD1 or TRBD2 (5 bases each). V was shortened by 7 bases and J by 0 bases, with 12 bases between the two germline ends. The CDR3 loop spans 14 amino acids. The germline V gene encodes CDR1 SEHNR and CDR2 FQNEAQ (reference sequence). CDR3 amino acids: CASTWDQYQETQYF. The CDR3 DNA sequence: TGTGCCAGCACCTGGGACCAGTACCAAGAGACCCAGTACTTC.

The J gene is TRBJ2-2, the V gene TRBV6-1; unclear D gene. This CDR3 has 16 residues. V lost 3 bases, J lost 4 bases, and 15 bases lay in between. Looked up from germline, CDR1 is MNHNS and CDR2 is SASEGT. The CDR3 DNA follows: TGTGCCAGCAGTGATGGTCACACCCTAGGCACCGGGGAGCTGTTTTTT. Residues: CASSDGHTLGTGELFF.

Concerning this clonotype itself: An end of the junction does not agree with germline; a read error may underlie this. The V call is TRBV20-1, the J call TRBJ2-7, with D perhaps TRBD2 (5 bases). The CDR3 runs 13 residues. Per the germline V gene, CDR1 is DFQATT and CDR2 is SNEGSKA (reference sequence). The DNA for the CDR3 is TGCAGTGCTCCCCGATCTAGCTCCTACGAGCAGGACTTC. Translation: CSAPRSSSYEQDF.

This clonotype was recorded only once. Here the CDR3 DNA reads TGTGCCAGCAGCCCCTGGCAGGGCCAAGATGAAAAACTGTTTTTT. Its translation is CASSPWQGQDEKLFF. The V and J genes are TRBV7-9 and TRBJ1-4; D may be TRBD1 (5 bases). Germline loops: CDR1 SEHNR, CDR2 FQNEAQ (reference sequence). This CDR3 is 15 amino acids long. V was pared by 5 bases and J by 6 bases, with 16 bases between.

The CDR3 sequence is CASSLTLREGQGIILRGNTEAFF. The CDR3 bases are TGCGCCAGCAGCTTGACCCTCCGGGAGGGACAGGGGATAATACTTCGGGGGAACACTGAAGCTTTCTTT. This rearrangement joins TRBV5-1 to TRBJ1-1; TRBD1 agrees at 10 bases. Germline values: CDR1 SGHRS, CDR2 YFSETQ. V lost 1 base and J lost 1; bases outside the gene matches: 25. This CDR3 comprises 23 residues.

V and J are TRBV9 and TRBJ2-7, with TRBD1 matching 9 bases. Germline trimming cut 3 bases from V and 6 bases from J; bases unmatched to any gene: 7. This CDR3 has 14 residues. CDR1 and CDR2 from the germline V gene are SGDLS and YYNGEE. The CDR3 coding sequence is TGTGCCAGCAGCGCTGGGACAGGGACAGGCGAGCAGTACTTC. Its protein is CASSAGTGTGEQYF.

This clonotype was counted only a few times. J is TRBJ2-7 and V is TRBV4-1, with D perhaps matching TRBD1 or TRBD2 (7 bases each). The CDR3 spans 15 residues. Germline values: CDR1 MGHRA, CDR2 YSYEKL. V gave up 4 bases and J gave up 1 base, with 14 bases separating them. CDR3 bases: TGCGCCAGCAGCCCTTCCCAGGGGGGGTCCTACGAGCAGTACTTC. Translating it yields CASSPSQGGSYEQYF.

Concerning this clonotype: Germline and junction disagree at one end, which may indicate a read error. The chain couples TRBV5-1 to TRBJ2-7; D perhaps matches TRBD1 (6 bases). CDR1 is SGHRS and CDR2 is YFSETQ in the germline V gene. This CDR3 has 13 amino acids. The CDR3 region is CVSSSAQGSEQYF. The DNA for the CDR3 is TGCGTCAGCAGCTCAGCACAGGGATCCGAGCAGTACTTC.

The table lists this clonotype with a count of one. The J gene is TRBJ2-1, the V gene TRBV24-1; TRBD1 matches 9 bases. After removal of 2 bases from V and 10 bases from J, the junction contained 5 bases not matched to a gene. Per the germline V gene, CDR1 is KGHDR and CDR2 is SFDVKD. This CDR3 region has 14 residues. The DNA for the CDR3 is TGTGCCACCAGTGATTGGGACAGGGACGGCGAGCAGTTCTTC. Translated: CATSDWDRDGEQFF.

This CDR3 reads CASSEIRTNSYNEQFF. The CDR3 DNA follows: TGTGCCAGCAGCGAAATCAGGACAAACTCCTACAATGAGCAGTTCTTC. This rearrangement joins TRBV9 to TRBJ2-1, with D possibly matching TRBD1 (5 bases). CDR1 is SGDLS and CDR2 is YYNGEE in the germline V gene. The CDR3 extends over 16 amino acids. V was pared by 3 bases and J by 0 bases, with 13 bases between. Filled out from reference TRBV9 and TRBJ2-1, the complete variable domain reads DSGVTQTPKHLITATGQRVTLRCSPRSGDLSVYWYQQSLDQGLQFLIQYYNGEERAKGNILERFSAQQFPDLHSELNLSSLELGDSALYFCASSEIRTNSYNEQFFGPGTRLTVL.

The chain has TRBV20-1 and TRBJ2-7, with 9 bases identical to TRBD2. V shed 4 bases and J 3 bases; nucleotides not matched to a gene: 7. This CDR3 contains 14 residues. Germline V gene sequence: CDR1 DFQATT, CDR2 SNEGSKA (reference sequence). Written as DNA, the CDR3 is TGCAGTGCTACTACGGGACTAGCCTACTACGAGCAGTACTTC. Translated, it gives CSATTGLAYYEQYF.

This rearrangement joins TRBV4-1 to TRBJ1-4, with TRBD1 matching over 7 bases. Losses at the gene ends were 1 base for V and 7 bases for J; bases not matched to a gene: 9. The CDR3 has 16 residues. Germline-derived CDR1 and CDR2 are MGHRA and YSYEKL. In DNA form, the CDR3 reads TGCGCCAGCAGCCAAGCTTTGGGACAGAGGGTTGAAAAACTGTTTTTT. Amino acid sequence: CASSQALGQRVEKLFF.

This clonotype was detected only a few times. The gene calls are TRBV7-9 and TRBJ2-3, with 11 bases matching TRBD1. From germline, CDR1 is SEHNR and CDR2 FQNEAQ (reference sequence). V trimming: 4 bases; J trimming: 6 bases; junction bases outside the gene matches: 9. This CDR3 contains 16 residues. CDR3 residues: CASSSPGQGDFDTQYF. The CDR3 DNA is TGTGCCAGCAGCTCGCCGGGACAGGGGGATTTCGATACGCAGTATTTT.

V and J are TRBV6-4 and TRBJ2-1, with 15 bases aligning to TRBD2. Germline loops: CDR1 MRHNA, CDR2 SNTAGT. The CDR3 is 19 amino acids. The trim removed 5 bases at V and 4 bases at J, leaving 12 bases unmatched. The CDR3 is CASSYWTSGGAPGYNEQFF. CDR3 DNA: TGTGCCAGCAGTTATTGGACTAGCGGGGGGGCTCCTGGGTACAATGAGCAGTTCTTC.

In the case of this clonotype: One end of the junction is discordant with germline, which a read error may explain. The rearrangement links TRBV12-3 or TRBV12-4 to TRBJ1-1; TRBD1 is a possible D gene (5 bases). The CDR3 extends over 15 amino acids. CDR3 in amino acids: CASTRGGGMNAEAFF. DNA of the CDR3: TGTGCCAGCACTCGAGGCGGGGGAATGAACGCTGAAGCTTTCTTT.

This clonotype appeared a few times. The CDR3 nucleotides are TGTGCCAGCAGCTTAAGCGGGAGGGAGCAAGAGACCCAGTACTTC. Translation: CASSLSGREQETQYF. This chain connects TRBV11-2 to TRBJ2-5, with TRBD2 matching over 10 bases. The CDR3 spans 15 residues. V lost 2 bases to trimming and J lost 2 bases; unmatched junction nucleotides: 2. Looked up from germline, CDR1 is SGHAT and CDR2 is FQNNGV.

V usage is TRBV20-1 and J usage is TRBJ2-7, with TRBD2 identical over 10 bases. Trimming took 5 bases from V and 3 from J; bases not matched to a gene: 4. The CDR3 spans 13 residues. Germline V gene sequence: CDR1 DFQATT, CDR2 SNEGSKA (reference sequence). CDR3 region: CSAHGLADYEQYF. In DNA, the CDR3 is TGCAGTGCTCACGGACTAGCGGACTACGAGCAGTACTTC.

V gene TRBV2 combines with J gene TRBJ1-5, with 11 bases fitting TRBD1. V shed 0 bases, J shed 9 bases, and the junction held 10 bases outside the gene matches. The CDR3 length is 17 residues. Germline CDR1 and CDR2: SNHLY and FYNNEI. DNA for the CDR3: TGTGCCAGCAGTGAAGCGCTGGGGACAGGGGGATCACTGCCCCAGCATTTT. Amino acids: CASSEALGTGGSLPQHF.

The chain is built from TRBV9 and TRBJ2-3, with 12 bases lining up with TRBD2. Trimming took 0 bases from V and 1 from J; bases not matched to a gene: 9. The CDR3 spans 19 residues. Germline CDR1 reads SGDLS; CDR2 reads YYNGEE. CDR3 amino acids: CASSVDRLAGGPGTDTQYF. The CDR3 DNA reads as TGTGCCAGCAGCGTAGATCGCCTAGCGGGAGGGCCCGGCACAGATACGCAGTATTTT.

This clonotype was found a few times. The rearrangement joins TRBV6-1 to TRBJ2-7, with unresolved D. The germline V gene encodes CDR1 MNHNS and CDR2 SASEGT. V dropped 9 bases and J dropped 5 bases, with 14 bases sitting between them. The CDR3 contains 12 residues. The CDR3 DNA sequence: TGTGCCAGTCAAGAAGGTTTGAACGAGCAGTACTTC. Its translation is CASQEGLNEQYF.